The sequence of this T cell receptor beta chain was determined in a study of blood T cell repertoires in COVID-19. Study-wide background: The samples span acute and convalescent COVID-19 from the United States, Italy and Spain. Sources were T cells, B-cell-depleted T cells, or PBMCs; the material itself was cDNA or gDNA.

CDR1 is MNHEY and CDR2 is SMNVEV in the germline V gene (reference sequence). J gave up 7 bases and V 1 base, and 11 bases lay outside the gene matches. This CDR3 has 17 amino acids. Original methodology: The authors estimated nucleated cell counts from reference gene primer amplification. TCRdb keeps only in-frame clones here, not all; method: immunoSEQ multiplex PCR. The V and J calls and clone size come from that table; D and trimming were worked out from the DNA. The sample has 150,000 to 200,000 clones; roughly 77% are singletons. The count of this clone is one. Cohorts were based on clinical histories the participants reported.

Sequenced input: PBMCs or T cells enriched from blood (not recorded which). The V call is TRBV27, the J call TRBJ2-2; 8 bases line up with TRBD2. The receptor was derived from a woman between 50 and 59 years old with acute COVID-19. The CDR3 coding sequence is TGTGCCAGCAGTTTATATCTGGATAGCGGGGCCGTCGGGGAGCTGTTTTTT. It codes for CASSLYLDSGAVGELFF.